This T cell receptor (beta chain) was sequenced in a study of regulatory T cells in long-lasting Graves disease (dated by TCRdb to about 2021). In terms of the full investigation: Patients with newly diagnosed Graves' disease had been on antithyroid drugs for under 3 months. Persistent Graves' disease patients were compared with newly diagnosed Graves' disease patients by peripheral blood TCR sequencing and RNA sequencing. The study was registered as a clinical trial and conducted in China. A total of around 35 samples were covered by TCR sequencing, comprising roughly 13 persistent and roughly 20 newly diagnosed Graves' disease patients.

From its cysteine to its phenylalanine, the CDR3 spans 11 amino acids. Just CDR3 DNA is preserved here, 33 bases in frame from base 1. CDR1 and CDR2 (MDHEN, SYDVKM) derive from the germline V gene. Deletion took 5 bases off V and 8 bases off J, with a span of 9 bases between the germline ends. The meaning of the sample's time point label: newly diagnosed GD, antithyroid drugs for less than 3 months. For both TCR sequencing and RNA sequencing, RNA was extracted from PBMCs using TRIzol. The diagnosis of Graves' disease followed American Thyroid Association guidelines. Recruitment of patients was carried out at an endocrinology department in Xi'an, China. Each patient gave approximately 9.7 milliliters of peripheral blood, collected in an EDTA anticoagulant tube. Ficoll Paque Plus density gradient separation was used to isolate PBMCs, and no further T cell sorting was performed. An Agilent 2100 Bioanalyzer and agarose gel were used to check RNA quality, while a NanoDrop 2000 measured RNA concentration.

Beyond this particular receptor, the publication reports: The authors acknowledged the small sample size as a limitation that may reduce accuracy. Sequencing and analysis were limited to the TCR beta chain. Compared with newly diagnosed patients, persistent Graves' disease patients had lower TCR Shannon entropy and fewer highly expanded clones, which suggests clonal expansion. Peripheral blood alone was examined, since thyroid tissue, which constituted the primary lesion, could not be accessed. Preferential use of TRBV28, TRBJ1-2 and TRBJ2-5 was observed in persistent disease, whereas TRBV20-1 and TRBJ2-1 were favored in newly diagnosed disease. More public clonotypes were shared among persistent patients (around 3,000) than among newly diagnosed patients (more than 900).

Notes on this clonotype: What antigen it recognizes has not been identified. No base quality information exists; no much larger clone differs at one position.

The method behind the library was multiplex PCR. The sequencer was an Illumina HiSeq 4000. CDR3 regions were amplified by Arm-PCR with iRepertoire HTBI primers to construct TCR beta libraries. PCR products were gel purified before sequencing. The study's processing was this. A total of some 60 TRBV and under 15 TRBJ segments were identified across samples and were used for gene usage analysis of CDR3 amino acid clonotypes. Filtered high-quality paired reads were merged into contigs using COPE and FqMerger. BLAST was used to align contigs to the IMGT TRBV, TRBD and TRBJ reference genes, and CDR3 was defined following IMGT. Any clonotype with a frequency above 0.1% was counted as a highly expanded clone. Shannon entropy served as the measure of repertoire diversity, while the Gini coefficient captured V-J evenness. A clonotype was considered public if more than one individual shared it. The public reads were reprocessed in TCRdb via fastp at Q25 and MiXCR, keeping in-frame beta chains. Here each entry gathers all rows of one CDR3 protein and keeps the most common genes and DNA. The V and J calls and clone size come from TCRdb's table, not from the authors' own analysis. The sample has 300,000 to 400,000 distinct CDR3 sequences on record, 16% of them singletons. The ten largest clonotypes hold roughly 27% of the sample.

The sample was also linked to a second study, of T cells in Graves' hyperthyroidism and ophthalmopathy. The second study reports: Stable Graves' hyperthyroidism was defined as no progression to ophthalmopathy during 18 months of follow-up. Hyperthyroidism patients were newly diagnosed, with disease duration under 2 months, and aged 18 to 65 years. The study excluded patients with uncontrolled infections, other autoimmune diseases, pregnancy or lactation. Diagnoses were based on clinical symptoms, serum thyroxine and TRAb, thyroid ultrasound and orbital computed tomography. For the first round of RT-PCR on the TCR CDR3, the HTBI primer set was used together with the Qiagen OneStep RT-PCR kit. Most expanded thyroid clonotypes (frequency above 0.001) were also found in blood, which suggests that blood repertoires may mirror thyroid immune responses. Ophthalmopathy was separated from stable hyperthyroidism by a 13 V-J signature model, with 85% to 90% sensitivity and just over 81% specificity obtained in cross-validation and 80%/75% obtained in testing. In validation, progression to ophthalmopathy was predicted by the model with roughly 71% sensitivity and around 75% specificity, a median of around 5.9 months before onset. To identify distinguishing TCR V-J signatures, a discovery cohort of 100 or so patients was used, comprising 43 with Graves' ophthalmopathy and around 60 with stable Graves' hyperthyroidism. Whether ophthalmopathy could be predicted prospectively was tested in an independent validation cohort made up of fewer than 20 hyperthyroidism patients plus 17 patients who later progressed to ophthalmopathy. The 100 discovery patients were randomly divided into training and test sets at a 7:3 ratio. In several Graves' hyperthyroidism patients, the study also compared T-cell repertoires from thyroid tissue with T-cell repertoires from blood. After blood sampling, hyperthyroidism patients were treated with methimazole at a starting dose of 30 mg daily, and ophthalmopathy patients were treated with high-dose intravenous methylprednisolone. Libraries were constructed in a second round of multiplex PCR, after which size selection and purification were performed. The libraries were sequenced on an Illumina HiSeq2000 using paired-end 100 bp reads. Raw data were processed with SOAPnuke, discarding reads with adapters, uncalled bases, mean Phred below 15, or no exact constant-primer or identifier match. COPE v1.2.5 was used to merge high-quality paired reads, and clonotypes were defined as unique nucleotide sequences. Clonotypes were aligned to IMGT TRBV, TRBD and TRBJ reference segments using MiTCR v1.1. The analysis was restricted to V-J combinations with a frequency above 0.0001, which together covered 99.2% of the repertoires. The TCS score was defined as F50 (clonal expansion) divided by E x V (chaos), with BLOSUM62-based TCRdist calculated between CDR3 peptides within each V-J. Welch's t-statistics and random forest reduced approximately 520 V-J features to roughly 13, which were used in a naive Bayes classifier (R e1071). Sample size was not statistically predetermined, and blinding of investigators to group allocation was not performed. The paper reports TCR Vbeta CDR3 sequencing of about 140 peripheral blood samples: fewer than 50 ophthalmopathy, fewer than 80 hyperthyroidism and 17 progressor patients.

The clonotype comes from a man aged 35-49 years with Graves disease. Donor details come from another sample of the same person, matched by shared clones. Source: peripheral blood mononuclear cells (PBMCs), taken at new diagnosis, from a patient treated with antithyroid drugs. This chain is built from TRBV28 and TRBJ1-1; the D segment cannot be called with confidence. The nucleotide sequence reads as follows: TGTGCCAGCAGTCCGAATGTCGAAGCTTTCTTT. Translated, it reads CASSPNVEAFF.